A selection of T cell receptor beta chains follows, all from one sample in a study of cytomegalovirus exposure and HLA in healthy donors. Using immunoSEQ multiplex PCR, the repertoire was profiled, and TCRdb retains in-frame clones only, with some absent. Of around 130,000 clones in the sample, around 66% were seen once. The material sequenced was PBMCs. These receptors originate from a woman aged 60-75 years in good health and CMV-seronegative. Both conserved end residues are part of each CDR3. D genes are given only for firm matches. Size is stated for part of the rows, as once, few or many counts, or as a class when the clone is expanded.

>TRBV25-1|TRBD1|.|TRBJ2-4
TGTGCCAGCAGTGAATGGGGACAGGGGTTAAACAAAAACATTCAGTACTTC
CASSEWGQGLNKNIQYF
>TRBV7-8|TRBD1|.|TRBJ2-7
TGTGCCAGCAGTCCGACAGGGGGTATCTACGAGCAGTACTTC
CASSPTGGIYEQYF
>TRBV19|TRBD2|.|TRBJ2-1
TGTGCCAGTAGCCGACTAGCAGAGCAGTTCTTC
CASSRLAEQFF
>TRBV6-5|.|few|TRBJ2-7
TGTGCCAGCAGCGCCCAACAGTGGGACGAGCAGTACTTC
CASSAQQWDEQYF
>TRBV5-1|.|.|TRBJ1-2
TGCGCCAGCAGCCCAGGCTCAGAGGGTGGCTACACCTTC
CASSPGSEGGYTF
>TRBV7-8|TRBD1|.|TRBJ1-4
TGTGCCAGCAGCTCGAAGACAGGGGGGGCGGAAAAACTGTTTTTT
CASSSKTGGAEKLFF
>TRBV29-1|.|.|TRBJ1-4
TGCAGCACCCGCAACGGGGAAAAACTGTTTTTT
CSTRNGEKLFF
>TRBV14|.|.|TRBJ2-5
TGTGCCAGCAGCGTAAAAGAGACCCAGTACTTC
CASSVKETQYF
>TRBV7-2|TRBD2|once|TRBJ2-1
TGTGCCTCCCGGGGGGGGCCGTTGGTCAATGAGCAGTTCTTC
CASRGGPLVNEQFF
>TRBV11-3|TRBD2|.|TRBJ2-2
TGTGCCAGCAGCTTAGATCGGGGGGGACACACCGGGGAGCTGTTTTTT
CASSLDRGGHTGELFF
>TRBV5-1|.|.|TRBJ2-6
TGCGCCAGCAGCTCACCAGGGGTGGCTGGGGCCAACGTCCTGACTTTC
CASSSPGVAGANVLTF
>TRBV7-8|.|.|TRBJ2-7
TGTGCCAGCAGCTTAAGAGGCGCCTACGAGCAGTACTTC
CASSLRGAYEQYF
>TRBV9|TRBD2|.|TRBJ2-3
TGTGCCAGCAGCGCCGGAAGGTGGAATAGCGGGAGGGATACGCAGTATTTT
CASSAGRWNSGRDTQYF
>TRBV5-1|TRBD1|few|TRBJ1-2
TGCGCCAGCAGCACCACAGGGGGCAACTATGGCTACACCTTC
CASSTTGGNYGYTF
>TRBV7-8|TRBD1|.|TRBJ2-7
TGTGCCAGCAGCTCTACAGGGGGCTTCTACGAGCAGTACTTC
CASSSTGGFYEQYF
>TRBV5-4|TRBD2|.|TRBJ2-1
TGTGCCAGCAGCTTTAGGACTAGTGCTGAGCAGTTCTTC
CASSFRTSAEQFF
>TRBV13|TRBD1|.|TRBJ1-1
TGTGCCAGCAGCTCCCGTTGGGGGACAGGCCTTAGTGAAGCTTTCTTT
CASSSRWGTGLSEAFF
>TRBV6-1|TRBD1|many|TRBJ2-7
TGTGCCAGCAGTGAAGTACAGGGGAACGAGCAGTACTTC
CASSEVQGNEQYF
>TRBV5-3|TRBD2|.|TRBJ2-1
TGTGCCAGAAGCCCTTTCGACTCCCTTATAAGCGGGGGGAGTGAGCAGTTCTTC
CARSPFDSLISGGSEQFF
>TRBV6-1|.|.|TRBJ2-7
TGTGCCAGCAGAAGCGAGAGCTCCTACGAGCAGTACTTC
CASRSESSYEQYF
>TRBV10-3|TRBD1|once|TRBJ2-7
TGTGCCATCATGGGGGACAGGGGCTACGAGCAGTACTTC
CAIMGDRGYEQYF
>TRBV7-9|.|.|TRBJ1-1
TGTGCCAGCAGCACTCCGGGACAAATGAACACTGAAGCTTTCTTT
CASSTPGQMNTEAFF
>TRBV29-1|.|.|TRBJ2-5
TGCAGCGCATGGAAGGGGGAGACCCAGTACTTC
CSAWKGETQYF
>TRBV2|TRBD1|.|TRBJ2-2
TGTGCCAGCAGCCGACAGGGTTCGCCCACCGGGGAGCTGTTTTTT
CASSRQGSPTGELFF
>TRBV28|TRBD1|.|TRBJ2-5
TGTGCCAGCAGTTTGGAGGGGACAGGGGCAAAGACCCAGTACTTC
CASSLEGTGAKTQYF
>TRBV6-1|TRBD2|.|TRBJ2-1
TGTGCCAGCAGTGCGCTAGCGGGGGGGAGGTTAAATGAGCAGTTCTTC
CASSALAGGRLNEQFF
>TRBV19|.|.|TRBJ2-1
TGTGCCAGTAGTATGTATAGCGGAATTTCCAATGAGCAGTTCTTC
CASSMYSGISNEQFF
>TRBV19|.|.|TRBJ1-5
TGTGCCAGTAGTATCGGTTCAGGGGCCAGCAATCAGCCCCAGCATTTT
CASSIGSGASNQPQHF
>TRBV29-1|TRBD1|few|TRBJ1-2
TGCAGCGTTGAAGTTCTGGACAGGGGAGGCGACTATGGCTACACCTTC
CSVEVLDRGGDYGYTF
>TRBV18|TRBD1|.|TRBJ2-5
TGTGCCAGCTCACCCGGGACAGGGGAGAAAGAGACCCAGTACTTC
CASSPGTGEKETQYF
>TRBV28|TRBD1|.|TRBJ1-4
TGTGCCAGCATCAATCCGGGACAGGGTGAAGAAAAACTGTTTTTT
CASINPGQGEEKLFF
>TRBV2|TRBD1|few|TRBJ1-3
TGTGCCAGCAGTACGGACAGGACCTACTCTGGAAACACCATATATTTT
CASSTDRTYSGNTIYF
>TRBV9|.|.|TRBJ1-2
TGTGCCAGCAGCGTATCGACGGGGGCTAACTATGGCTACACCTTC
CASSVSTGANYGYTF
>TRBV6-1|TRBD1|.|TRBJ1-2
TGTGCCAGCAGTGAGCCGGACAGGGGGCTTCGGGGCTACACCTTC
CASSEPDRGLRGYTF
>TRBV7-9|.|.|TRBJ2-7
TGTGCCAGCACCTATGCGTCGGGTTCCTACGAGCAGTACTTC
CASTYASGSYEQYF
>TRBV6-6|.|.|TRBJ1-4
TGTGCCAGCAGTTCCAGGTCTAATGAAAAACTGTTTTTT
CASSSRSNEKLFF
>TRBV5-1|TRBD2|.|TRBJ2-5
TGCGCCACGACGGCCCTAGCGGGGCAGGAGACCCAGTACTTC
CATTALAGQETQYF
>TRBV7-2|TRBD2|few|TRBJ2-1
TGTGCCAGCAGCTCGATGGGACTAGCGGGAGGGCCGCATGAGCAGTTCTTC
CASSSMGLAGGPHEQFF
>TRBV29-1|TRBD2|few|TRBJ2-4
TGCAGCGTTGGCCCCGGGCAGGGAGGGTTAAACATTCAGTACTTC
CSVGPGQGGLNIQYF
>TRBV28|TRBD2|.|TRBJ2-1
TGTGCCAGCAGTTTCCACACTAGCGGGGGCGCGAGGGTTGAGCAGTTCTTC
CASSFHTSGGARVEQFF
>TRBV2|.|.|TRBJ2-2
TGTGCCAGCCAGCAGGGGTCGCGGACGGGGGAGCTGTTTTTT
CASQQGSRTGELFF
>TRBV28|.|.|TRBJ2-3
TGTGCCAGCAGTACCTCCGGACCGACGTCCGGGGGCACAGATACGCAGTATTTT
CASSTSGPTSGGTDTQYF
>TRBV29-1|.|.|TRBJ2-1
TGCAGCGTTGCTATTCGACAGAACAATGAGCAGTTCTTC
CSVAIRQNNEQFF
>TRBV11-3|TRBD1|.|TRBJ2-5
TGTGCCAGCAGCTTAGGACAGGGGGATGAAGAGACCCAGTACTTC
CASSLGQGDEETQYF
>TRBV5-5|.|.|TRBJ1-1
TGTGCCAGCAGCTTGGATCTAGGGGGCACTGAAGCTTTCTTT
CASSLDLGGTEAFF
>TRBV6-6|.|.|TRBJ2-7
TGTGCCAGCAGTTACTCCGTCCAGGCTGGCGAGCAGTACTTC
CASSYSVQAGEQYF